This TCR beta chain appears in the sequencing data of a study of T cell responses to AZD1222 COVID-19 vaccine. TCRdb's table, derived via immunoSEQ multiplex PCR, lists solely in-frame clones and lacks some. The top ten hold around 5% of the sample, which has over 110,000 clones, 85% to 95% seen once. This clone has just one count. Its target is not known. Germline values: CDR1 SEHNR, CDR2 FQNEAQ (reference sequence). The CDR3 length is 15 residues. V dropped 5 bases and J dropped 3; count of bases not matched to a gene: 5. Study conclusions and caveats: Among AZD1222 vaccinees, only six were seropositive at baseline.

The source was peripheral blood, collected on day 0 of AZD1222 vaccination. The chain joins TRBV7-9 to TRBJ1-5; 9 bases are shared with TRBD1. This receptor was obtained from an adult in good health. The CDR3 reads CASSGTGSVNQPQHF. CDR3 in DNA: TGTGCCAGCAGCGGGACAGGGAGTGTCAATCAGCCCCAGCATTTT.